This is a list of T cell receptor beta chains from one sample in a study of TIL therapy for anti-PD-1-resistant metastatic lung cancer. The assay was immunoSEQ multiplex PCR, and TCRdb's table has in-frame clones only and misses some. This table holds about 50,000 clones, about 80% found once. The source was blood, collected at baseline. The receptors here all came from a woman aged 30 to 85 with non-small cell lung cancer. The CDR3 runs from the conserved cysteine through the conserved F or W. A D gene is named only where the DNA matches it firmly. Rows may omit the clone size; those that give it use once, few, many or a size class.

abundance: -
v_gene: TRBV27
d_gene: TRBD1
j_gene: TRBJ2-5
CDR3aa: CASGYRGRETQYF
CDR3nt: TGTGCCAGCGGATACAGGGGTAGGGAGACCCAGTACTTC

abundance: few
v_gene: TRBV7-2
d_gene: -
j_gene: TRBJ1-1
CDR3aa: CASRSLGESATEAFF
CDR3nt: TGTGCCAGCAGGAGCTTAGGTGAGAGCGCCACTGAAGCTTTCTTT

abundance: few
v_gene: TRBV30
d_gene: -
j_gene: TRBJ1-2
CDR3aa: CAWSGWGSGYTF
CDR3nt: TGTGCCTGGAGTGGGTGGGGATCGGGCTACACCTTC

abundance: -
v_gene: TRBV5-1
d_gene: -
j_gene: TRBJ1-3
CDR3aa: CASSLGTGNTIYF
CDR3nt: TGCGCCAGCAGCTTAGGGACTGGAAACACCATATATTTT

abundance: once
v_gene: TRBV18
d_gene: TRBD2
j_gene: TRBJ2-1
CDR3aa: CASSPRLAGDEQFF
CDR3nt: TGTGCCAGCTCACCAAGACTAGCGGGCGATGAGCAGTTCTTC

abundance: few
v_gene: TRBV4-2
d_gene: -
j_gene: TRBJ1-2
CDR3aa: CASSQDTGDYGYTF
CDR3nt: TGTGCCAGCAGCCAAGATACGGGGGACTATGGCTACACCTTC

abundance: -
v_gene: TRBV5-6
d_gene: -
j_gene: TRBJ2-3
CDR3aa: CASSLGSTDTQYF
CDR3nt: TGTGCCAGCAGCTTGGGTTCCACAGATACGCAGTATTTT

abundance: -
v_gene: TRBV7-2
d_gene: TRBD1
j_gene: TRBJ2-1
CDR3aa: CASSQAPRGTGGRNEQFF
CDR3nt: TGTGCCAGCAGCCAGGCCCCCCGGGGGACAGGGGGCAGGAATGAGCAGTTCTTC

abundance: few
v_gene: TRBV25-1
d_gene: TRBD1
j_gene: TRBJ1-1
CDR3aa: CASSGLGQGPKMNTEAFF
CDR3nt: TGTGCCAGCAGTGGGTTGGGACAGGGACCAAAAATGAACACTGAAGCTTTCTTT

abundance: few
v_gene: TRBV9
d_gene: -
j_gene: TRBJ2-2
CDR3aa: CASSVVSTGELFF
CDR3nt: TGTGCCAGCAGCGTAGTTTCCACCGGGGAGCTGTTTTTT

abundance: few
v_gene: TRBV5-6
d_gene: TRBD2
j_gene: TRBJ2-5
CDR3aa: CASSLGGTSGRKTQYF
CDR3nt: TGTGCCAGCAGCTTGGGGGGGACTAGCGGGAGAAAGACCCAGTACTTC

abundance: -
v_gene: TRBV28
d_gene: TRBD1
j_gene: TRBJ2-1
CDR3aa: CASSARGLWYNEQFF
CDR3nt: TGTGCCAGCAGTGCCAGGGGGCTCTGGTACAATGAGCAGTTCTTC

abundance: -
v_gene: TRBV2
d_gene: -
j_gene: TRBJ1-5
CDR3aa: CASSELAGAPSGQPQHF
CDR3nt: TGTGCCAGCAGTGAATTAGCAGGGGCCCCCTCGGGACAGCCCCAGCATTTT

abundance: -
v_gene: TRBV2
d_gene: -
j_gene: TRBJ1-2
CDR3aa: CASREGGGGYTF
CDR3nt: TGTGCCAGCCGCGAGGGAGGGGGAGGCTACACCTTC

abundance: once
v_gene: TRBV7-2
d_gene: TRBD2
j_gene: TRBJ2-5
CDR3aa: CASSSGLFEETQYF
CDR3nt: TGTGCCAGCAGCTCGGGACTATTTGAAGAGACCCAGTACTTC

abundance: -
v_gene: TRBV7-9
d_gene: TRBD1
j_gene: TRBJ2-2
CDR3aa: CASSLTGAGPGELFF
CDR3nt: TGTGCCAGCAGCTTGACAGGGGCCGGCCCCGGGGAGCTGTTTTTT

abundance: few
v_gene: TRBV7-9
d_gene: TRBD1
j_gene: TRBJ1-3
CDR3aa: CASSSDRDGTIYF
CDR3nt: TGTGCCAGCAGCTCGGACAGGGACGGCACCATATATTTT

abundance: -
v_gene: TRBV7-2
d_gene: -
j_gene: TRBJ1-3
CDR3aa: CASLGGNTIYF
CDR3nt: TGTGCCAGCCTAGGTGGAAACACCATATATTTT

abundance: -
v_gene: TRBV11-3
d_gene: TRBD2
j_gene: TRBJ2-1
CDR3aa: CASSETGLAGYNEQFF
CDR3nt: TGTGCCAGCAGCGAAACGGGACTAGCGGGATACAATGAGCAGTTCTTC

abundance: few
v_gene: TRBV9
d_gene: -
j_gene: TRBJ1-2
CDR3aa: CASGGDGYTF
CDR3nt: TGTGCCAGTGGGGGGGATGGCTACACCTTC

abundance: -
v_gene: TRBV30
d_gene: -
j_gene: TRBJ1-5
CDR3aa: CAWSVGSNQPQHF
CDR3nt: TGTGCCTGGAGTGTGGGTAGCAATCAGCCCCAGCATTTT

abundance: -
v_gene: TRBV28
d_gene: -
j_gene: TRBJ1-1
CDR3aa: CASSFNNGVEAFF
CDR3nt: TGTGCCAGCAGTTTTAATAATGGTGTTGAAGCTTTCTTT

abundance: -
v_gene: TRBV7-8
d_gene: TRBD1
j_gene: TRBJ1-3
CDR3aa: CASSLAQGARGNTIYF
CDR3nt: TGTGCCAGCAGCTTAGCCCAGGGGGCCAGGGGAAACACCATATATTTT

abundance: -
v_gene: TRBV19
d_gene: TRBD2
j_gene: TRBJ2-1
CDR3aa: CASTLHVAGGRSAYNEQFF
CDR3nt: TGTGCCAGTACTCTCCATGTAGCGGGGGGGCGGTCGGCCTACAATGAGCAGTTCTTC

abundance: -
v_gene: TRBV4-1
d_gene: -
j_gene: TRBJ2-5
CDR3aa: CASSQKETQYF
CDR3nt: TGCGCCAGCAGCCAGAAAGAGACCCAGTACTTC

abundance: once
v_gene: TRBV7-3
d_gene: TRBD1
j_gene: TRBJ2-7
CDR3aa: CASSYGQAYEQYF
CDR3nt: TGTGCCAGCAGCTATGGACAGGCCTACGAGCAGTACTTC